This T cell receptor (beta chain) is from a study of control samples from healthy donors and cancer patients. The germline CDR1 and CDR2 sequences are SEHNR and FQNEAQ (reference sequence). This CDR3 spans 16 amino acids. V lost 5 bases to trimming and J lost 0 bases, with 15 bases between them. Assay used: immunoSEQ multiplex PCR; TCRdb lists only in-frame clones, some missing. Seen here are some 74,000 clones, nearly 90% observed once, and the top ten hold 5.7%. This sequence joins TRBV7-9 and TRBJ2-3; tentative D call: TRBD1 (5 bases). The sequenced sample was blood. This clonotype originated in a woman aged 50 to 60 in good health. CDR3 sequence: CASSPRQTSSTDTQYF. CDR3 nucleotides: TGTGCCAGCAGCCCAAGACAGACCTCTAGCACAGATACGCAGTATTTT.